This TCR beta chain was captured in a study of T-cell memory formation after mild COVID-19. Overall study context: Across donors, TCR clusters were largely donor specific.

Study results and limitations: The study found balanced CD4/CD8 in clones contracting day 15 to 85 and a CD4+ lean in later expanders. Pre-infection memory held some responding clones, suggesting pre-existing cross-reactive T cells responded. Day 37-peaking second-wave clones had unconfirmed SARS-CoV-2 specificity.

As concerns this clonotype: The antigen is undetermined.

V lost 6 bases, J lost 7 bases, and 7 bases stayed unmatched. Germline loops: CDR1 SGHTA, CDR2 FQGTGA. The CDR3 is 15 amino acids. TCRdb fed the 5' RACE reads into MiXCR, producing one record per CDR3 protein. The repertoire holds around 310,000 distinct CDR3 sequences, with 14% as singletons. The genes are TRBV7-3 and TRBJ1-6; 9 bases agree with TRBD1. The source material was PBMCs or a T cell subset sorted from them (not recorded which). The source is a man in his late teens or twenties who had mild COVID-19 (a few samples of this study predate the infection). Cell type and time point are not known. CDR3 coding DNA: TGTGCCAGCAGTTATATGGGACAGGGAAATTCACCCCTCCACTTT. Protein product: CASSYMGQGNSPLHF.